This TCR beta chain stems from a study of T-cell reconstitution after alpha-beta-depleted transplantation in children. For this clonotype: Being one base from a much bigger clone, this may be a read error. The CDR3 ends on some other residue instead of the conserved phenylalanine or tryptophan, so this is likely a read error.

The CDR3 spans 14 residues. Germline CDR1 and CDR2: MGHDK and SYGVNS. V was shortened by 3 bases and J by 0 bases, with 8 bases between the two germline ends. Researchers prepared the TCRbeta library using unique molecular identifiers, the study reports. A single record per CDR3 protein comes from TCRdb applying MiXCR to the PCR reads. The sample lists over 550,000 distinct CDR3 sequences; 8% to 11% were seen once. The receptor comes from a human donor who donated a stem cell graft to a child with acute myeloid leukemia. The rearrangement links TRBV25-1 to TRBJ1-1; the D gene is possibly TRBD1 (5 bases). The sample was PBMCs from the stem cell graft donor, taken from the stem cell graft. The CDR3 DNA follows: TGTGCCAGCAGTGACCCAGGGCTGAACACTGAAGCTTTCTAT. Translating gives CASSDPGLNTEAFY.